The 4 T cell receptor beta chains below come from one sample, sequenced in a study of vaccination effects on CD4 cells after COVID-19. These receptors have no known antigen. Upon completion of roughly ten days in culture, CD4+ T cells were isolated. Measured with immunoSEQ multiplex PCR; TCRdb has only the in-frame clones, and not every one. The data hold more than 35,000 clones, with approximately 67% observed a single time. The sample consisted of CD4+ T cells from PBMCs cultured without peptide, taken before COVID-19 vaccination. These receptors originate from a human donor who received a COVID-19 vaccine.

The CDR3 is CASSAPTGENTGELFF. The CDR3 region has the DNA TGTGCCAGCAGTGCACCGACAGGGGAGAACACCGGGGAGCTGTTTTTT. The chain combines TRBV2 with TRBJ2-2, with 8 bases that match TRBD1. V dropped 4 bases and J dropped 1; count of bases not matched to a gene: 5. Per the germline V gene, CDR1 is SNHLY and CDR2 is FYNNEI. The CDR3 is 16 amino acids.

The CDR3 DNA reads TGTGCCAGCAGCCCTGGACTAGCGGGCCTTGCTGGGCCAGATACGCAGTATTTT. Translated, it gives CASSPGLAGLAGPDTQYF. J is TRBJ2-3 and V is TRBV5-4; 11 nucleotides match TRBD2. The CDR3 contains 18 residues. After removal of 4 bases from V and 4 bases from J, the junction contained 14 bases not matched to a gene. Germline V gene lookup returns CDR1 SGHNT and CDR2 YYREEE (reference sequence). Full variable domain (missing parts from reference TRBV5-4 and TRBJ2-3): ETGVTQSPTHLIKTRGQQVTLRCSSQSGHNTVSWYQQALGQGPQFIFQYYREEENGRGNFPPRFSGLQFPNYSSELNVNALELDDSALYLCASSPGLAGLAGPDTQYFGPGTRLTVL.

This clone was observed a handful of times. This chain connects TRBV7-2 to TRBJ2-3; 10 bases align to TRBD2. CDR1 SGHTA and CDR2 FQGNSA come from the germline V gene. CDR3 length: 15 residues. The V and J ends lost 5 bases and 8 bases, in that order; junction bases with no gene match: 10. CDR3 DNA: TGTGCCAGCAGCAGTTACAGCGGGAGGGGGGGTACGCAGTATTTT. It encodes CASSSYSGRGGTQYF. Drawing the rest from reference TRBV7-2 and TRBJ2-3, the complete variable domain is GAGVSQSPSNKVTEKGKDVELRCDPISGHTALYWYRQSLGQGLEFLIYFQGNSAPDKSGLPSDRFSAERTGGSVSTLTIQRTQQEDSAVYLCASSSYSGRGGTQYFGPGTRLTVL.

CDR3 coding DNA: TGTGCTAGTGGTCTAGGGGATACTGAAGCTTTCTTT. This gives the protein CASGLGDTEAFF. This sequence joins TRBV12-5 and TRBJ1-1; a possible D gene is TRBD1 (5 bases). V lost 5 bases and J lost 5, with 9 bases in between. Germline CDR1 is LGHNT and CDR2 is FRNRAP. CDR3 length: 12 amino acids.